The present entry profiles one T cell receptor (beta chain) with its context. Its target is unknown. This entry belongs to a study of OX40 agonist ivuxolimab in advanced cancers. Broader study findings: In the expanded peripheral T cells, antigen specificity was never determined.

Assay used: immunoSEQ multiplex PCR; TCRdb lists only in-frame clones, some missing. The sample lists about 22,000 clones, around 85% seen once, with roughly 25% in the top ten. This CDR3 region has 14 residues. Germline V gives CDR1 SGHRS, CDR2 YFSETQ. Between the trimmed V and J ends, which lost 2 bases and 4 bases, there was a span of 10 bases. This receptor was taken from an adult with an advanced solid tumor such as melanoma, head and neck, liver or kidney cancer. This rearrangement joins TRBV5-1 to TRBJ2-1; D not resolved. The sequencing used CD4+ or CD8+ T cells sorted from blood, collected in a trial of the OX40 agonist ivuxolimab. CDR3 sequence (DNA): TGCGCCAGCAGCTTTTCGCGTGTTTACAATGAGCAGTTCTTC. Its translation: CASSFSRVYNEQFF.